The rows below give T cell receptor beta chains drawn from one sample of a study of response to subunit inactivated influenza vaccine. From the RT-PCR reads, TCRdb called clonotypes with MiXCR, one entry per CDR3 protein. This table holds approximately 570,000 distinct CDR3 sequences, approximately 7.6% found once. The sample here was PBMCs from blood, taken less than 30 months after vaccination. These receptors all stem from a man in his fifties or sixties who received an inactivated influenza vaccine. The CDR3 runs from the conserved cysteine through the conserved F or W. D genes are given only for firm matches. The size field is filled for only some rows; it gives once, few, many or a size class.

>many|TRBJ1-3|TRBV6-2/TRBV6-3|-
CASSRVGTVGNTIYF
TGTGCCAGCAGCCGAGTAGGGACGGTCGGAAACACCATATATTTT
>few|TRBJ1-5|TRBV6-1|TRBD1
CASSEGGTGSQPQHF
TGTGCCAGCAGTGAAGGGGGGACAGGGAGTCAGCCCCAGCATTTT
>-|TRBJ2-7|TRBV20-1|-
CSPENRENYEQYF
TGCAGTCCTGAAAACAGGGAAAACTACGAGCAGTACTTC
>-|TRBJ2-3|TRBV10-3|TRBD1
CAISDGTGGRDTQYF
TGTGCCATCAGTGACGGGACAGGGGGCAGAGATACGCAGTATTTT
>many|TRBJ1-1|TRBV7-8|-
CASSLEMGTEAFF
TGTGCCAGCAGCTTAGAGATGGGGACTGAAGCTTTCTTT
>few|TRBJ2-4|TRBV2|-
CASSEWGVKNIQYF
TGTGCCAGCAGTGAATGGGGAGTCAAAAACATTCAGTACTTC
>many|TRBJ2-1|TRBV11-2|TRBD2
CASSLDSLAGGHNEQFF
TGTGCCAGCAGCTTAGATTCCCTAGCGGGGGGGCACAATGAGCAGTTCTTC
>few|TRBJ2-1|TRBV13|TRBD2
CASSLGFTVGGDNEQFF
TGTGCCAGCAGCTTAGGGTTTACAGTGGGGGGGGACAATGAGCAGTTCTTC
>-|TRBJ1-2|TRBV3-1|-
CASSQGTTGYTF
TGTGCCAGCAGCCAAGGGACCACCGGCTACACCTTC
>few|TRBJ2-1|TRBV15|TRBD2
CATSDVRSSGTHEQFF
TGTGCCACCAGCGACGTTCGGTCTAGCGGGACTCATGAGCAGTTCTTC
>-|TRBJ2-7|TRBV4-2|-
CASSRDVGSSYEQYF
TGTGCCAGCAGCCGAGACGTAGGGAGCTCCTACGAGCAGTACTTC
>many|TRBJ2-7|TRBV25-1|TRBD1
CASARDRGYEQYF
TGTGCCAGCGCCCGGGACAGGGGGTACGAGCAGTACTTC
>-|TRBJ1-4|TRBV20-1|TRBD1
CSARDLQGANEKLFF
TGCAGTGCTAGAGATCTCCAGGGGGCTAATGAAAAACTGTTTTTT
>many|TRBJ2-1|TRBV7-9|-
CASSLEAVSYNEQFF
TGTGCCAGCAGCTTAGAGGCAGTCTCCTACAATGAGCAGTTCTTC
>few|TRBJ1-6|TRBV20-1|-
CSDRRATDSPLHF
TGCAGTGACAGACGGGCGACTGATTCACCCCTCCACTTT
>-|TRBJ2-3|TRBV11-2|TRBD2
CASSSRPRGADTQYF
TGTGCCAGCAGCTCCCGGCCCCGGGGGGCAGATACGCAGTATTTT
>-|TRBJ2-2|TRBV2|-
CACSSADQTGELFF
TGTGCCTGCAGTTCCGCCGACCAAACCGGGGAGCTGTTTTTT
>few|TRBJ1-2|TRBV12-3/TRBV12-4|-
CASRTHDGARGYTF
TGTGCCAGCAGGACGCACGATGGGGCGAGGGGCTACACCTTC
>few|TRBJ2-6|TRBV20-1|-
CSATDGSSGANVLTF
TGCAGTGCTACGGACGGAAGCTCTGGGGCCAACGTCCTGACTTTC
>-|TRBJ2-7|TRBV4-1|-
CASSQYQAYEQYF
TGCGCCAGCAGCCAATATCAGGCGTACGAGCAGTACTTC
>few|TRBJ2-7|TRBV28|TRBD1
CASRTGGLDEQYF
TGTGCCAGCAGGACAGGGGGCTTGGACGAGCAGTACTTC
>many|TRBJ2-7|TRBV20-1|TRBD2
CSARDLQRDSYEQYF
TGCAGTGCTAGAGATCTCCAGCGGGATTCCTACGAGCAGTACTTC
>-|TRBJ2-2|TRBV29-1|TRBD2
CSVKGTSGNTGELFF
TGCAGCGTTAAAGGTACTAGCGGAAACACCGGGGAGCTGTTTTTT
>many|TRBJ2-5|TRBV14|-
CASSQWGLETQYF
TGTGCCAGCAGCCAGTGGGGTCTCGAGACCCAGTACTTC
>many|TRBJ1-3|TRBV5-1|-
CASSLRSEGNTIYF
TGCGCCAGCAGCTTGCGGAGTGAGGGAAACACCATATATTTT
>-|TRBJ2-3|TRBV9|TRBD2
CASSMGLATYTQYF
TGTGCCAGCAGCATGGGACTAGCCACATATACGCAGTATTTT
>-|TRBJ2-7|TRBV20-1|-
CSASAASSYEQYF
TGCAGTGCTAGCGCAGCCTCTTCCTACGAGCAGTACTTC
>-|TRBJ2-2|TRBV9|-
CASSVGAGIPGELFF
TGTGCCAGCAGCGTAGGGGCAGGGATACCCGGGGAGCTGTTTTTT
>-|TRBJ2-1|TRBV20-1|-
CSARVLGTSRGEQFF
TGCAGTGCTAGAGTATTAGGTACTTCAAGGGGTGAGCAGTTCTTC
>many|TRBJ2-7|TRBV29-1|-
CSVEGQYYEQYF
TGCAGCGTTGAAGGACAGTACTACGAGCAGTACTTC
>-|TRBJ2-3|TRBV20-1|TRBD2
CSARVRGGPSTDTQYF
TGCAGTGCTAGAGTCCGGGGGGGCCCTAGCACAGATACGCAGTATTTT
>many|TRBJ2-1|TRBV4-3|TRBD2
CASSPRSGLDYNEQFF
TGCGCCAGCAGCCCCCGCTCGGGACTAGACTACAATGAGCAGTTCTTC
>-|TRBJ2-1|TRBV18|-
CASSTAGEQFF
TGTGCCAGCTCGACGGCGGGTGAGCAGTTCTTC
>-|TRBJ2-3|TRBV6-1|TRBD1
CASRAEQGVNTDTQYF
TGTGCCAGCAGGGCCGAACAGGGGGTCAACACAGATACGCAGTATTTT
>many|TRBJ1-1|TRBV5-1|-
CASSFRMNTEAFF
TGCGCCAGCAGCTTTCGTATGAACACTGAAGCTTTCTTT
>many|TRBJ2-1|TRBV29-1|TRBD1
CSVDRQGAGEQFF
TGCAGCGTTGATAGGCAGGGGGCAGGGGAGCAGTTCTTC
>-|TRBJ2-2|TRBV6-5|-
CASSYSKSNTGELFF
TGTGCCAGCAGTTACTCCAAGTCGAACACCGGGGAGCTGTTTTTT
>few|TRBJ2-1|TRBV6-1|TRBD1
CASSKRRDSSNNEQFF
TGTGCCAGCAGTAAACGCCGGGACAGCTCGAACAATGAGCAGTTCTTC
>many|TRBJ2-3|TRBV5-5|-
CAGEQGVGTDTQYF
TGTGCCGGAGAACAGGGAGTTGGTACAGATACGCAGTATTTT
>many|TRBJ1-6|TRBV2|TRBD1
CASSGTGVSSPLHF
TGTGCCAGCAGTGGGACAGGGGTCAGTTCACCCCTCCACTTT